A single sample is the source of the 10 T cell receptor beta chains below, sequenced in a study of CD8 T cells in ankylosing spondylitis. General study findings and limits: Seemingly distinctive of ankylosing spondylitis blood was a TCR beta motif formed by eight highly homologous variants.

MiXCR was run by TCRdb on the 5' RACE reads, yielding one entry per CDR3 protein. The data show 330,000 or so distinct CDR3 sequences, less than 10% seen once. These receptors' antigens are unknown. The sequenced material came from blood, either unsorted or a sorted T cell fraction (not recorded which). Receptors were obtained from a male donor with ankylosing spondylitis.

The V call is TRBV20-1, the J call TRBJ1-1, with a possible D match to TRBD1 (5 bases). The CDR3 contains 16 residues. The V gene's germline CDR1 is DFQATT and CDR2 SNEGSKA (reference sequence). The V end was cut by 0 bases, the J end by 1 base, with 15 bases between. This chain's CDR3 is CSARDARSGGNTEAFF. The CDR3 DNA reads as TGCAGTGCTAGAGACGCCCGGTCCGGGGGGAACACTGAAGCTTTCTTT.

This clonotype was detected a few times. The V call is TRBV11-3, the J call TRBJ1-2, with D unclear. Per the germline V gene, CDR1 is SGHNT and CDR2 is YENEEA. The CDR3 is made up of 12 amino acids. Between the trimmed V and J ends, which lost 5 bases and 4 bases, there was a span of 8 bases. The CDR3 nucleotides are TGTGCCAGCAGCCGGCGGAGCTATGGCTACACCTTC. This sequence encodes CASSRRSYGYTF. Full variable domain (outside the CDR3, taken from reference TRBV11-3 and TRBJ1-2): EAGVVQSPRYKIIEKKQPVAFWCNPISGHNTLYWYLQNLGQGPELLIRYENEEAVDDSQLPKDRFSAERLKGVDSTLKIQPAELGDSAVYLCASSRRSYGYTFGSGTRLTVV.

This clonotype has ten or more counts. The V call is TRBV20-1, the J call TRBJ2-2; TRBD1 matches 8 bases. From germline, CDR1 is DFQATT and CDR2 SNEGSKA (reference sequence). The length of the CDR3 is 16 residues. The trim removed 0 bases at V and 6 bases at J, leaving 9 bases unmatched. In DNA form, the CDR3 reads TGCAGTGCTAGAGATCCCAGGCAGGGGGCTCCCGGGGAGCTGTTTTTT. It translates to CSARDPRQGAPGELFF.

This clonotype was recorded at least ten times. The CDR3 region is CASSFGGARTGELFF. The DNA of the CDR3 is TGTGCCAGCAGTTTTGGGGGGGCGCGAACCGGGGAGCTGTTTTTT. V usage is TRBV27 and J usage is TRBJ2-2; TRBD2 is a possible D gene (7 bases). With 3 bases removed from V and 5 bases from J, the gap between germline ends came to 13 bases. CDR1 and CDR2 from the germline V gene are MNHEY and SMNVEV (reference sequence). The CDR3 has 15 amino acids.

This clonotype was counted a few times. The chain recombines TRBV6-2 or TRBV6-3 with TRBJ1-1, with D unresolved. V shed 2 bases and J shed 0 bases, with 13 bases lying between them. The CDR3 loop spans 16 amino acids. The germline gives CDR1 MNHEY, CDR2 SVGEGT. CDR3 nucleotide sequence: TGTGCCAGCAGTTACGGGCAGTTCCAGATGAACACTGAAGCTTTCTTT. Its protein product is CASSYGQFQMNTEAFF.

The chain recombines TRBV25-1 with TRBJ2-2; 7 bases agree with TRBD2. CDR1 and CDR2 (germline): MGHDK, SYGVNS. The CDR3 is made up of 14 amino acids. Trimming at V came to 4 bases and at J to 6 bases, leaving 5 bases not matched to a gene. The CDR3 loop reads CASSGTGGPGELFF. The CDR3 region has the DNA TGTGCCAGCAGTGGTACGGGAGGACCCGGGGAGCTGTTTTTT.

The chain employs TRBV10-3 and TRBJ2-5; 11 bases agree with TRBD2. The CDR3 loop spans 17 amino acids. V lost 5 bases, J lost 1 base, and 9 bases stayed unmatched. Germline assignment: CDR1 ENHRY and CDR2 SYGVKD. CDR3 sequence (DNA): TGTGCCATCAGTACTGGCGGGACTAGCGGAATCCAAGAGACCCAGTACTTC. Translated, it gives CAISTGGTSGIQETQYF.

This clonotype has a handful of counts. This chain uses TRBV7-2 with TRBJ2-1; D remains ambiguous. The germline CDR1 and CDR2 sequences are SGHTA and FQGNSA. Between the trimmed V and J ends, which lost 1 base and 5 bases, there was a span of 9 bases. The CDR3 has 14 amino acids. Here the CDR3 DNA reads TGTGCCAGCAGCTTAGGCGAAAGGAACAATGAGCAGTTCTTC. Protein: CASSLGERNNEQFF.

This clonotype was picked up many times. The V gene is TRBV7-9, the J gene TRBJ2-1; D possibly uses TRBD1 or TRBD2 (6 bases each). Per germline, CDR1 SEHNR and CDR2 FQNEAQ (reference sequence). The CDR3 sequence is 14 residues long. Trimming removed 5 bases from V and 10 bases from J, with 18 bases in between. In nucleotides, the CDR3 is TGTGCCAGCAGCCCTAAGGAGGGGGTCAGGGAGCAGTTCTTC. This sequence encodes CASSPKEGVREQFF.

The chain links TRBV14 to TRBJ2-2; 12 bases line up with TRBD2. This CDR3 is 19 amino acids long. V lost 4 bases and J lost 4; bases outside the gene matches: 13. Germline assignment: CDR1 SGHDN and CDR2 FVKESK. The CDR3 reads CASSLLGGLTSGSTGELFF. CDR3 sequence (DNA): TGTGCCAGCAGCCTTTTAGGGGGCCTGACTAGCGGGAGCACCGGGGAGCTGTTTTTT.